A few counts support the clone carrying this TCR beta chain. The target antigen is unknown. The data stem from a study of T cell repertoires in cytomegalovirus infection. The overall study: Public signatures in TCR beta pointed to CMV infection and matching HLA type.

CDR1 and CDR2 from the germline V gene are WSHSY and SAAADI. This CDR3 contains 17 residues. With 1 base removed from V and 6 bases from J, the gap between germline ends came to 18 bases. TCRdb processed the reads anew with MiXCR; each CDR3 protein has one entry. The data show roughly 310,000 distinct CDR3 sequences, roughly 15% seen once. General study findings and limits: Cumulative frequency (of public TCR beta family members) identified carriers of CMV plus the relevant HLA. HLA-C-restricted CMV clonotypes gave the most frequent clonotype in two of eight donors.

The source of this sequence is a human donor in good health (CMV status not recorded). Some clones in this sample may be carry-over from other donors' samples. V gene TRBV10-2 combines with J gene TRBJ2-2; TRBD1 might be the D (6 bases). The sequencing sample was made of PBMCs. The CDR3: CASSEWGTPKGAGELFF. CDR3 coding DNA: TGCGCCAGCAGTGAGTGGGGGACACCTAAAGGCGCCGGGGAGCTGTTTTTT.